A selection of T cell receptor beta chains follows, all from one sample in a study of cytomegalovirus exposure and HLA in healthy donors. Profiled with immunoSEQ multiplex PCR; TCRdb holds only in-frame clones, not every one. The sample records about 130,000 clones, about 82% being singletons. Source material: PBMCs. These receptors were taken from a boy aged 5-17 years in good health and CMV-seronegative. The CDR3 runs from the conserved cysteine through the conserved F or W. A D gene is named only where the DNA matches it firmly. Not every row has a clone size; where given, it reads once, few, many or a size class.

size | J | V | D | CDR3
- | TRBJ1-5 | TRBV2 | - | CASSEKQVSNQPQHF
- | TRBJ1-1 | TRBV2 | - | CVLGGAAEAFF
- | TRBJ1-1 | TRBV19 | - | CASSQGTAGAEAFF
- | TRBJ1-1 | TRBV29-1 | - | CSAGFPNTEAFF
- | TRBJ2-2 | TRBV5-5 | TRBD1 | CASSSGTENTGELFF
- | TRBJ2-7 | TRBV7-9 | - | CASSSPIAEISYEQYF
- | TRBJ1-1 | TRBV11-2 | - | CASSGPRIEAFF
- | TRBJ2-1 | TRBV25-1 | TRBD2 | CASSEPAGVEQFF
- | TRBJ2-7 | TRBV5-1 | - | CASSPTRGGVHGFGEQYF
- | TRBJ1-3 | TRBV30 | - | CAWSVGQVGNTIYF
- | TRBJ2-5 | TRBV13 | - | CASSLGDNLQTQYF
- | TRBJ2-1 | TRBV5-4 | TRBD2 | CASSLAAGDYNEQFF
- | TRBJ2-1 | TRBV7-2 | TRBD2 | CASSLVGLAGRGEQFF
- | TRBJ1-1 | TRBV6-1 | - | CASSDLGGWGNTEAFF
- | TRBJ2-3 | TRBV4-2 | TRBD2 | CASSQDVYSGGGTDTQYF
- | TRBJ2-7 | TRBV30 | - | CAWSVMREATGYEQYF
few | TRBJ1-1 | TRBV10-3 | - | CATAQGERGFGTEAFF
- | TRBJ2-7 | TRBV2 | - | CASSEEYYEQYF
- | TRBJ2-5 | TRBV7-6 | - | CASSLVASEQETQYF
once | TRBJ2-2 | TRBV5-1 | - | CASSLEGAGELFF
- | TRBJ1-1 | TRBV5-1 | - | CASSLEGVDTEAFF
- | - | TRBV6-5 | - | CASSSPPISYEQYF
- | TRBJ2-1 | TRBV2 | TRBD2 | CASSSSTSGGHNEQFF
- | TRBJ1-2 | TRBV21-1 | - | CASSKAGDREGGYGYTF
- | TRBJ2-1 | TRBV11-2 | - | CASSLGGQSSEQFF
- | TRBJ1-2 | TRBV6-1 | - | CASSEAYRGSGYTF
- | TRBJ1-6 | TRBV30 | TRBD1 | CAWSGGQGESSPLHF
- | TRBJ2-2 | TRBV5-1 | TRBD2 | CASSTGLASAGELFF
- | TRBJ2-1 | TRBV30 | TRBD2 | CAWSALAGGFEQFF
few | TRBJ2-5 | TRBV30 | TRBD2 | CAWNRDSGRQETQYF
- | TRBJ2-5 | TRBV2 | - | CASSDSPVQETQYF
- | TRBJ2-1 | TRBV7-9 | TRBD2 | CSSSLRGLAGGGEQFF
once | TRBJ2-7 | TRBV7-9 | - | CASSSVSGTASYEQYF
once | TRBJ1-5 | TRBV30 | TRBD1 | CAWKQGNNQPQHF
- | TRBJ2-5 | TRBV5-6 | - | CASSLAEGTQYF
- | TRBJ2-7 | TRBV4-1 | TRBD2 | CASSQDRLAGPYEQYF
once | TRBJ2-3 | TRBV5-1 | - | CASSLESSPPADTQYF
- | TRBJ2-1 | TRBV28 | TRBD1 | CASSTGQGARNEQFF
- | TRBJ1-1 | TRBV5-6 | - | CASSLGGWGRGETEAFF
once | - | TRBV4-1 | TRBD2 | CASSPLPSGRDSSYEQYF
- | TRBJ1-5 | TRBV2 | - | CASSTGLNQPQHF
- | TRBJ1-1 | TRBV29-1 | TRBD1 | CSVEGSRGQGASTLNF
- | TRBJ1-2 | TRBV25-1 | - | CARPGGTSLDGYGYTF
- | TRBJ2-1 | TRBV6-1 | - | CVYGEHNEQFF
few | TRBJ2-7 | TRBV19 | TRBD2 | CASSRRGGLATYEQYF